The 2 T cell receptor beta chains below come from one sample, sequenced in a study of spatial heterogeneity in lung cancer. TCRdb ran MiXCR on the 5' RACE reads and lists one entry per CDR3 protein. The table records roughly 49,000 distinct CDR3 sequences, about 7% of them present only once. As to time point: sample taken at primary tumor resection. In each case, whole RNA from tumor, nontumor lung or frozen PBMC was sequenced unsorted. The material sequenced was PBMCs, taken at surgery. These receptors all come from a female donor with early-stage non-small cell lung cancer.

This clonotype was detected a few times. The DNA of the CDR3 is TGTGCCAGCAGTTACTCCCCGACAGGAACCTACGAGCAGTACTTC. It yields the protein CASSYSPTGTYEQYF. V and J are TRBV6-2 or TRBV6-3 and TRBJ2-7; weak D call: TRBD1 (6 bases). Germline loops: CDR1 MNHEY, CDR2 SVGEGT. Trimming left V 0 bases short and J 2 bases short, with 11 bases between. This CDR3 spans 15 amino acids.

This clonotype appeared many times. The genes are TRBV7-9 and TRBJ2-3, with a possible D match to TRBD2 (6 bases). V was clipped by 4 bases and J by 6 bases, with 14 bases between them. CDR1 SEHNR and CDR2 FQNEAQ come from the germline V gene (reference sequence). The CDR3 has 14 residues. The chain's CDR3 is CASSWGTGGDTQYF. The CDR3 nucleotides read TGTGCCAGCAGCTGGGGGACCGGGGGTGATACGCAGTATTTT.